One and the same sample provided the 21 T cell receptor beta chains below, sequenced in a study of response to subunit inactivated influenza vaccine. TCRdb redid the calling of the RT-PCR reads with MiXCR, one entry per CDR3 protein. The table lists around 480,000 distinct CDR3 sequences, 16% of them singletons, with less than 4% in the top ten. Specimen: CD4+ T cells sorted from PBMCs, collected approximately 25 months after vaccination. The receptors here all came from a man between 50 and 69 years old who received an inactivated influenza vaccine.

V and J are TRBV12-3 or TRBV12-4 and TRBJ1-1; perhaps TRBD1 as D (5 bases). The CDR3 contains 21 residues. Trimming left V 0 bases short and J 8 bases short, with 34 bases between. In DNA, the CDR3 is TGTGCCAGCAGTTTAGCGCTGGGGATTCATCGGTCAACAGGCGTCAGTACGGAAGCTTTCTTT. Protein sequence: CASSLALGIHRSTGVSTEAFF.

This chain links TRBV4-2 with TRBJ2-5; the match to TRBD2 covers 10 bases. The CDR3 sequence is 16 residues long. After removal of 2 bases from V and 5 bases from J, the junction contained 8 bases not matched to a gene. Germline V gene lookup returns CDR1 LGHNA and CDR2 YNFKEQ. CDR3 residues: CASSQQASGSWETQYF. The CDR3 nucleotides are TGTGCCAGCAGCCAACAGGCTAGCGGGAGTTGGGAGACCCAGTACTTC.

The V and J genes are TRBV20-1 and TRBJ2-1, with D tentatively TRBD1 or TRBD2 (6 bases each). Germline loops: CDR1 DFQATT, CDR2 SNEGSKA (reference sequence). CDR3 length: 12 amino acids. V lost 7 bases and J 10 bases, leaving 17 bases between the germline ends. CDR3: CSGGGRLGEQFF. CDR3 coding DNA: TGCAGTGGTGGGGGGCGCTTGGGGGAGCAGTTCTTC.

This clonotype has a count of ten or more. The chain links TRBV6-6 to TRBJ1-6; D call uncertain. Trimming shortened V by 5 bases and J by 5 bases, and 7 bases separated the two germline ends. The CDR3 is 13 residues long. Germline CDR1 MNHNY, CDR2 SVGAGI (reference sequence). In DNA, the CDR3 is TGTGCCAGCAGTCCCCGTGATAATTCACCCCTCCACTTT. This gives the protein CASSPRDNSPLHF.

In this sample, this clonotype turned up many times. The chain links TRBV24-1 to TRBJ1-2; D gene uncertain. The V gene lost 2 bases and the J gene lost 2 bases, with 14 bases spanning the gap. CDR3 size: 16 residues. The germline gives CDR1 KGHDR, CDR2 SFDVKD. The CDR3 sequence: CATSDSRSGRNYGYTF. The CDR3 bases are TGTGCCACCAGTGATTCACGCTCGGGCCGGAACTATGGCTACACCTTC.

This clonotype was seen many times. The chain has TRBV5-1 and TRBJ1-5, with TRBD1 identical over 7 bases. Germline V gene lookup returns CDR1 SGHRS and CDR2 YFSETQ. With V trimmed by 0 bases and J by 4 bases, 1 base remained unmatched. CDR3 length equals 14 residues. The CDR3 is CASSLGDRNQPQHF. The CDR3 DNA reads TGCGCCAGCAGCTTGGGGGACAGAAATCAGCCCCAGCATTTT.

The chain uses TRBV5-1 and TRBJ1-1; a possible D gene is TRBD1 (5 bases). CDR1 SGHRS and CDR2 YFSETQ come from the germline V gene. This CDR3 is built from 13 residues. V was cut by 4 bases and J by 7 bases, with 14 bases left in between. CDR3 loop: CASSNSGTGEAFF. The CDR3 nucleotides are TGCGCCAGCAGCAATTCCGGGACCGGTGAAGCTTTCTTT. Drawing the rest from reference TRBV5-1 and TRBJ1-1, the complete variable domain is KAGVTQTPRYLIKTRGQQVTLSCSPISGHRSVSWYQQTPGQGLQFLFEYFSETQRNKGNFPGRFSGRQFSNSRSEMNVSTLELGDSALYLCASSNSGTGEAFFGQGTRLTVV.

This clonotype occurred a few times. The rearrangement joins TRBV12-3 or TRBV12-4 to TRBJ2-5; no clear D. The V end was cut by 3 bases, the J end by 7 bases, with 21 bases between. This CDR3 has 16 amino acids. The CDR3 bases are TGTGCCAGCAGTTTCTTGAGTGAGGCGCGCGTAGGGACCCAGTACTTC. Amino acid sequence: CASSFLSEARVGTQYF.

In its sample, this clonotype was seen a few times. The rearrangement uses TRBV10-3 and TRBJ1-1; the match to TRBD1 covers 8 bases. Germline assignment: CDR1 ENHRY and CDR2 SYGVKD. There are 13 residues in the CDR3. V lost 7 bases to trimming and J lost 4 bases; unmatched junction nucleotides: 5. This CDR3 is CAITPGQGTEAFF. The DNA for the CDR3 is TGTGCCATCACCCCAGGACAGGGCACTGAAGCTTTCTTT.

This clonotype was picked up one time. The chain has TRBV12-3 or TRBV12-4 and TRBJ1-1; D remains unclear. V gave up 1 base and J gave up 2 bases, with 17 bases separating them. The CDR3 is 17 amino acids. The CDR3 DNA reads TGTGCCAGCAGTTTAGACGTCCGTGTCACTCCAAACACTGAAGCTTTCTTT. Protein: CASSLDVRVTPNTEAFF.

This clonotype was seen only a few times. The V and J genes are TRBV6-2 or TRBV6-3 and TRBJ1-5; D might be TRBD1 (6 bases). The V gene lost 6 bases and the J gene lost 7 bases, with 16 bases spanning the gap. This CDR3 spans 14 amino acids. Per the germline V gene, CDR1 is MNHEY and CDR2 is SVGEGT. CDR3 DNA sequence: TGTGCCAGCAGACTAACAGGGTCCAGACAGCCCCAGCATTTT. Its protein product is CASRLTGSRQPQHF.

This clonotype was seen more than once but under ten times. This chain links TRBV4-2 with TRBJ2-1; possibly TRBD2 for D (5 bases). The germline V gene encodes CDR1 LGHNA and CDR2 YNFKEQ. V lost 6 bases, J lost 3 bases, and 15 bases lay in between. There are 15 residues in the CDR3. The CDR3 nucleotides read TGTGCCAGCAGTAAAGAGAGGGCCAACTACAATGAGCAGTTCTTC. It codes for CASSKERANYNEQFF.

This clonotype was seen only a few times. This sequence joins TRBV20-1 and TRBJ2-7; 7 bases are a match to TRBD2. CDR3 length: 15 residues. The V gene's germline CDR1 is DFQATT and CDR2 SNEGSKA (reference sequence). V lost 3 bases and J lost 0; bases outside the gene matches: 8. This CDR3 is CSASVPGGLSYEQYF. In nucleotides, the CDR3 is TGCAGTGCTAGTGTTCCGGGGGGACTCTCCTACGAGCAGTACTTC.

This clonotype has only a few counts. The V call is TRBV12-3 or TRBV12-4, the J call TRBJ2-3; D is perhaps TRBD1 or TRBD2 (6 bases each). The length of the CDR3 is 15 residues. V was clipped by 3 bases and J by 2 bases, with 12 bases between them. The CDR3 bases are TGTGCCAGCAGTTTTGGCGGGACATACACAGATACGCAGTATTTT. Its translation: CASSFGGTYTDTQYF.

The gene calls are TRBV2 and TRBJ2-1; D is unresolved. Germline loops: CDR1 SNHLY, CDR2 FYNNEI. The CDR3 sequence is 15 residues long. V was shortened by 7 bases and J by 0 bases, with 13 bases between the two germline ends. Here the CDR3 DNA reads TGTGCCAGCAAAGGGTTTGTGGGCTCCTACAATGAGCAGTTCTTC. Protein: CASKGFVGSYNEQFF. The variable domain in full, with the rest retrieved from reference TRBV2 and TRBJ2-1, is EPEVTQTPSHQVTQMGQEVILRCVPISNHLYFYWYRQILGQKVEFLVSFYNNEISEKSEIFDDQFSVERPDGSNFTLKIRSTKLEDSAMYFCASKGFVGSYNEQFFGPGTRLTVL.

The V gene is TRBV20-1, the J gene TRBJ2-1; 12 bases line up with TRBD2. J lost 8 bases, V lost 1 base, and 3 bases had no gene match. Germline CDR1 reads DFQATT; CDR2 reads SNEGSKA (reference sequence). The CDR3 extends over 14 amino acids. This CDR3 is CSARGLAGGYEQFF. The CDR3 DNA reads TGCAGTGCTAGAGGTCTAGCGGGGGGGTATGAGCAGTTCTTC.

The J gene is TRBJ2-7, the V gene TRBV4-2; possibly TRBD1 for D (6 bases). The CDR3 loop spans 13 amino acids. Germline CDR1 is LGHNA and CDR2 is YNFKEQ. V shed 2 bases and J shed 5 bases, with 10 bases lying between them. The CDR3 loop reads CASSQPGVHEQYF. CDR3 coding DNA: TGTGCCAGCAGCCAACCAGGGGTTCACGAGCAGTACTTC.

This clonotype was observed a few times. The V call is TRBV4-3, the J call TRBJ1-1; D gene unclear. CDR1 and CDR2 (germline): LGHNA, YSLEER. The CDR3 has 12 amino acids. V lost 0 bases, J lost 10 bases, and 9 bases lay in between. For the CDR3, the DNA is TGCGCCAGCAGCCAAGATACGGGCGGAGCTTTCTTT. Amino acid sequence: CASSQDTGGAFF.

This clonotype was counted only a few times. The V call is TRBV5-1, the J call TRBJ2-3, with D possibly being TRBD2 (6 bases). Germline CDR1 and CDR2: SGHRS and YFSETQ. This CDR3 comprises 14 residues. Trimming took off 0 bases at V and 5 bases at J, with 10 bases between the two ends. The CDR3 DNA reads as TGCGCCAGCAGCTTGGGAAGGGGAGGAGATACGCAGTATTTT. This encodes CASSLGRGGDTQYF.

This clonotype has just a few counts. The chain has TRBV5-1 and TRBJ2-7; no definite D call. The CDR3 totals 14 residues. Germline V gene lookup returns CDR1 SGHRS and CDR2 YFSETQ. Trimming removed 4 bases at V and 2 bases at J, with 13 bases between. The CDR3 sequence: CASSPARAPYEQYF. DNA of the CDR3: TGCGCCAGCAGCCCGGCTAGGGCCCCCTACGAGCAGTACTTC.

V usage is TRBV20-1 and J usage is TRBJ2-3, with D perhaps TRBD1 or TRBD2 (5 bases each). CDR3 size: 15 residues. Trimming removed 5 bases from V and 4 bases from J, with 19 bases in between. Germline values: CDR1 DFQATT, CDR2 SNEGSKA (reference sequence). The CDR3 here is CSAVRGGRVSDTQYF. DNA of the CDR3: TGCAGTGCTGTCCGGGGCGGGCGGGTTTCAGATACGCAGTATTTT.